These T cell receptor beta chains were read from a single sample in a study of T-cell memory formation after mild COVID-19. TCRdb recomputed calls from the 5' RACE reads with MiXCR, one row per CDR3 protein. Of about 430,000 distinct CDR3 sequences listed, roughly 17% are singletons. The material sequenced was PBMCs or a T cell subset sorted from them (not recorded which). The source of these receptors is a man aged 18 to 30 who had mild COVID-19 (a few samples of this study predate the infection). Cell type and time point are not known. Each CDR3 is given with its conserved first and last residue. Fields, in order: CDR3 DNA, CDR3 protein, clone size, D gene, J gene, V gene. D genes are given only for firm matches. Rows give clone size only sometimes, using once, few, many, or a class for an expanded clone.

TGCAGCGTTAAGGAGCTATATGGCTACACCTTC	CSVKELYGYTF	.	.	TRBJ1-2	TRBV29-1
TGCGCCAGCACACCACGGAACTCCTACAATGAGCAGTTCTTC	CASTPRNSYNEQFF	.	.	TRBJ2-1	TRBV4-1
TGTGCCAGCACCGCCGGCAGGGGGCGGGGGCCTGAAGCTTTCTTT	CASTAGRGRGPEAFF	.	TRBD1	TRBJ1-1	TRBV7-2
TGCAGTGCTCTCCGGGGAGGGAGGGGGACTGAAGCTTTCTTT	CSALRGGRGTEAFF	few	.	TRBJ1-1	TRBV20-1
TGTGCCAGCAGCCCGGACATTTCAAGCAATCAGCCCCAGCATTTT	CASSPDISSNQPQHF	many	.	TRBJ1-5	TRBV12-3/TRBV12-4
TGTGCCATCAGTGATCCCGGACAGGCCCTTGAAAAACTGTTTTTT	CAISDPGQALEKLFF	.	TRBD1	TRBJ1-4	TRBV10-3
TGTGCCACCAGCGGAAGACAGGGTTACAATCAGCCCCAGCATTTT	CATSGRQGYNQPQHF	.	TRBD1	TRBJ1-5	TRBV15
TGCAGCGTCACGACTAGCGCCCGCACAGATACGCAGTATTTT	CSVTTSARTDTQYF	.	TRBD2	TRBJ2-3	TRBV29-1
TGTGCCAGCAGTTTAGAAACAGGGGCCTACGAGCAGTACTTC	CASSLETGAYEQYF	.	TRBD1	TRBJ2-7	TRBV12-3/TRBV12-4
TGTGCCAGTGGCCAGGCACTGGGGGACTCCTATAATTCACCCCTCCACTTT	CASGQALGDSYNSPLHF	few	.	TRBJ1-6	TRBV19
TGCAGTGCTAGAGATCCGGGGACAGGGGGGGAAAATTCACCCCTCCACTTT	CSARDPGTGGENSPLHF	.	TRBD1	TRBJ1-6	TRBV20-1
TGTGCCAGCAGTGACCTCTCCCGGGGCAGGGCAAGGGATACGCAGTATTTT	CASSDLSRGRARDTQYF	few	.	TRBJ2-3	TRBV6-4
TGCAGTGCGGATGGGACAGATAGCAATCAGCCCCAGCATTTT	CSADGTDSNQPQHF	few	TRBD1	TRBJ1-5	TRBV20-1
TGTGCCAGCTCACCCGGAGTCCTCGACACCTACAATGAGCAGTTCTTC	CASSPGVLDTYNEQFF	.	.	TRBJ2-1	TRBV18
TGTGCCAGCAAGGACGGGGACTATGGCTACACCTTC	CASKDGDYGYTF	.	.	TRBJ1-2	TRBV4-2
TGTGCCATCAGTGGGCTGGGCGAGACCCAGTACTTC	CAISGLGETQYF	.	.	TRBJ2-5	TRBV10-3
TGTGCCAGTAGTATAGATGGGACAGGGACCTACAATGAGCAGTTCTTC	CASSIDGTGTYNEQFF	few	TRBD1	TRBJ2-1	TRBV19
TGTGCCAGCAGCTCGCGGGGGGCAGAGACCCAGTACTTC	CASSSRGAETQYF	.	TRBD2	TRBJ2-5	TRBV7-3
TGTGCCAGCAGTGGCCTTTGGGGGCGCGGGGAGACCCAGTACTTC	CASSGLWGRGETQYF	few	.	TRBJ2-5	TRBV25-1
TGTGCCACCCCGGACAGGGCCCACGGGGAGCTGTTTTTT	CATPDRAHGELFF	few	TRBD1	TRBJ2-2	TRBV28
TGCGCCAGCAGCTGGCTTGGCAACCGTGGAGAAGCTTTCTTT	CASSWLGNRGEAFF	.	.	TRBJ1-1	TRBV5-1
TGTGCCAGCAGCGTAGAATTCGGGGTGCTCTACTCTGGGGCCAACGTCCTGACTTTC	CASSVEFGVLYSGANVLTF	few	.	TRBJ2-6	TRBV9
TGCGCCAGCACCCAAACGGACGGCACCGGGGAGCTGTTTTTT	CASTQTDGTGELFF	many	.	TRBJ2-2	TRBV4-3
TGTGCCAGCAGCTCCTACAGCGGGGGACCTAGATCCAAAAACATTCAGTACTTC	CASSSYSGGPRSKNIQYF	few	TRBD2	TRBJ2-4	TRBV7-9
TGTGCCACCGCCAGGCGTCGGGCGGTGGTGAGTCAGCCCCAGCATTTT	CATARRRAVVSQPQHF	few	.	TRBJ1-5	TRBV6-2/TRBV6-3
TGTGCCAGCAGTTTACCAGACAGACCTAATCAGCCCCAGCATTTT	CASSLPDRPNQPQHF	few	.	TRBJ1-5	TRBV12-3/TRBV12-4
TGTGCCAGCAGTGACCGGACTAGCGGGGGCTTACCCTACAATGAGCAGTTCTTC	CASSDRTSGGLPYNEQFF	few	TRBD2	TRBJ2-1	TRBV25-1
TGCAGCGTTGAGATATCAGGCACAGATACGCAGTATTTT	CSVEISGTDTQYF	many	.	TRBJ2-3	TRBV29-1
TGTGCCAGCAGTTTAGGACAGGATAATTCACCCCTCCACTTT	CASSLGQDNSPLHF	.	.	TRBJ1-6	TRBV12-3/TRBV12-4
TGTGCCAGCGGTGGGGGGGTTTCGGATACGCAGTATTTT	CASGGGVSDTQYF	.	TRBD2	TRBJ2-3	TRBV27
TGTGCCAGCAGCCCTATATTAGCGGGGGGGCAGGATGAGCAGTTCTTC	CASSPILAGGQDEQFF	many	TRBD2	TRBJ2-1	TRBV5-4
TGTGCCAGCAGCTTAACGGGGGCCCCGACGAACACCGGGGAGCTGTTTTTT	CASSLTGAPTNTGELFF	few	.	TRBJ2-2	TRBV7-3
TGCGCCAGCAGCCAAGATCGCTCCCTCCAAACGTCTATAACCTTC	CASSQDRSLQTSITF	few	.	TRBJ1-2	TRBV4-1
TGCAGTGCTAGGACCGGGACAGGGCGTTTCTACACCTTC	CSARTGTGRFYTF	.	TRBD1	TRBJ1-2	TRBV20-1
TGTGCCAGCAGCGTAGAGCTGGGCTCCTACAATGAGCAGTTCTTC	CASSVELGSYNEQFF	.	.	TRBJ2-1	TRBV9
TGTGCCATCAGTGACCGGGACAGGGGTGCCACAGATACGCAGTATTTT	CAISDRDRGATDTQYF	.	TRBD1	TRBJ2-3	TRBV10-3
TGTGCCAGCAGCCAGATACAGGATACGCAGTATTTT	CASSQIQDTQYF	.	.	TRBJ2-3	TRBV3-1
TGTGCCAGCAGCTACTACCAGGGAACGAACACTGAAGCTTTCTTT	CASSYYQGTNTEAFF	few	.	TRBJ1-1	TRBV7-9
TGTGCCAGCAGCACACAGGGGGCCGCTGAAGCTTTCTTT	CASSTQGAAEAFF	.	TRBD1	TRBJ1-1	TRBV5-4
TGTGCCAGCAGCGTTCAGCGTCTCACAGATACGCAGTATTTT	CASSVQRLTDTQYF	few	.	TRBJ2-3	TRBV5-4
TGCAGCGTTGGAAGACTTGGCTACACCTTC	CSVGRLGYTF	few	.	TRBJ1-2	TRBV29-1